Here is one T cell receptor (beta chain) with its context. Its antigen is still unknown. A read error may produce the germline difference seen at one junction end. The use of genomic DNA as template underpinned the TCR beta VDJ and CDR3 profiling. TCRdb used MiXCR to reprocess the reads, holding one entry per CDR3 protein. The table has roughly 250,000 distinct CDR3 sequences, less than 85% seen once. The sample is drawn from a study of CD8+CD57+ T cells in acquired aplastic anemia. Overall study context: Sorted CD4+ and CD8+ cells yielded DNA averaging around 3.2 ug.

Study results and limitations: No significant patient-versus-control difference appeared in CD8+ Simpson's diversity.

Sequencing involved patients with CD8+CD57+ cell expansion previously shown by flow cytometry. Patients uniformly had severe acquired aplastic anemia. The blood sampling took place in patients who had so far received no therapy. The TCR comes from a human donor with aplastic anemia. The source material was sorted CD4+, CD8+, or CD8+CD57+ T cells (not recorded which) from PBMCs.

CDR3 DNA: TGTGCCAGCAGTTTAGCGCGGCCAGGGAACACTGAAGCTTTCTTT. Translated, it gives CASSLARPGNTEAFF. This chain uses TRBV11-1 with TRBJ1-1; D not resolved. CDR3 length: 15 amino acids. Germline CDR1 reads SGHAT; CDR2 reads FQDESV (reference sequence).